Sequencing of this T cell receptor (beta chain) was carried out in a study of cytomegalovirus exposure and HLA in healthy donors. Points from the study as a whole: Many donors carried some public TCRs, although rarity characterized most TCR sequences. For most TCR beta V segments, an earlier analysis put the productive rate at about 87% or about 30% of the time. As a later analysis revealed, the rate of TCR association differed by HLA locus, with DRB1 most and HLA-C fewest.

Donors in the study were healthy people who gave bone marrow. CDR1 and CDR2 (germline): MNHEY, SMNVEV (reference sequence). The CDR3 has 14 amino acids. Trimming pared 6 bases from V and 7 bases from J, leaving 18 bases between. This clone appeared a single time. What it binds is not known. Use of 60 Vbeta and 13 Jbeta primers characterized the PCR. Method: immunoSEQ multiplex PCR; TCRdb's copy keeps in-frame clones and lacks some. The sample holds under 150,000 clones; approximately 87% are singletons and the top ten take approximately 1.4%. The TCR was taken from a man aged 35 to 55 in good health and CMV-seronegative. The sequencing input was PBMCs. V is TRBV27 and J is TRBJ1-1, with a tentative D call TRBD1 (5 bases). The DNA of the CDR3 is TGTGCCAGCAGCCCCCTTGGTGGGGGGAGTGAAGCTTTCTTT. It encodes CASSPLGGGSEAFF.